One and the same sample provided the 26 T cell receptor beta chains below, sequenced in a study of blood T cell repertoires in COVID-19. The repertoire was sequenced with immunoSEQ multiplex PCR; TCRdb's copy has only in-frame clones and lacks some. The sample yields roughly 260,000 clones, around 87% seen once. Sequenced: peripheral blood. The receptors derive from a woman aged 45-65 years with acute or convalescent COVID-19.

The chain links TRBV20-1 to TRBJ2-7; 11 bases are a match to TRBD2. Per the germline V gene, CDR1 is DFQATT and CDR2 is SNEGSKA (reference sequence). V lost 3 bases to trimming and J lost 2 bases; unmatched junction nucleotides: 6. The CDR3 runs to 15 residues. The CDR3 spells CSASRLTSGAYEQYF. The CDR3 region has the DNA TGCAGTGCTAGTAGATTGACTAGCGGGGCCTACGAGCAGTACTTC.

V and J are TRBV5-1 and TRBJ2-2; 7 bases are shared with TRBD2. Germline CDR1 reads SGHRS; CDR2 reads YFSETQ. The CDR3 sequence is 17 residues long. Trimming cost V 4 bases and J 5 bases; bases outside gene matches: 14. The CDR3 loop is CASSHPGLYEQTGELFF. CDR3 DNA: TGCGCCAGCAGCCATCCGGGACTATATGAACAGACCGGGGAGCTGTTTTTT.

This clone appeared a few times. The rearrangement links TRBV14 to TRBJ2-7; no clear D gene. V dropped 5 bases and J dropped 3 bases, with 11 bases sitting between them. Germline V CDR1 and CDR2: SGHDN, FVKESK. This CDR3 is 13 amino acids long. CDR3 residues: CASSLYAYYEQYF. The CDR3 bases are TGTGCCAGCAGCTTGTACGCCTACTACGAGCAGTACTTC.

The CDR3, as DNA: TGTGCCAGCATGTTAGACCACAGGGGGCTGAGCACTGAAGCTTTCTTT. Translated: CASMLDHRGLSTEAFF. The rearrangement links TRBV19 to TRBJ1-1; 9 positions match TRBD1. V was pared by 9 bases and J by 4 bases, with 15 bases of the junction left unmatched. This CDR3 contains 16 residues. Germline CDR1 is LNHDA and CDR2 is SQIVND (reference sequence). The full variable domain, its missing parts supplied by reference TRBV19 and TRBJ1-1, is DGGITQSPKYLFRKEGQNVTLSCEQNLNHDAMYWYRQDPGQGLRLIYYSQIVNDFQKGDIAEGYSVSREKKESFPLTVTSAQKNPTAFYLCASMLDHRGLSTEAFFGQGTRLTVV.

V usage is TRBV10-3 and J usage is TRBJ1-3; 10 nucleotides align to TRBD1. Germline trimming cut 4 bases from V and 0 bases from J; bases unmatched to any gene: 12. The length of the CDR3 is 19 residues. CDR1 ENHRY and CDR2 SYGVKD come from the germline V gene. CDR3 loop: CAISATGTGDVYSGNTIYF. The CDR3, as DNA: TGTGCCATCAGTGCCACTGGGACAGGGGACGTCTACTCTGGAAACACCATATATTTT.

This rearrangement joins TRBV2 to TRBJ2-2; 8 bases agree with TRBD1. Trimming at V came to 7 bases and at J to 2 bases, leaving 3 bases not matched to a gene. Looked up from germline, CDR1 is SNHLY and CDR2 is FYNNEI. The CDR3 is 14 residues long. CDR3 sequence: CASKGQVNTGELFF. CDR3 nucleotide sequence: TGTGCCAGCAAGGGACAGGTTAACACCGGGGAGCTGTTTTTT. Looking up the rest from reference TRBV2 and TRBJ2-2 gives the full variable domain: EPEVTQTPSHQVTQMGQEVILRCVPISNHLYFYWYRQILGQKVEFLVSFYNNEISEKSEIFDDQFSVERPDGSNFTLKIRSTKLEDSAMYFCASKGQVNTGELFFGEGSRLTVL.

V gene TRBV3-1 (or the pseudogene TRBV3-2) combines with J gene TRBJ1-5; 8 nucleotides align to TRBD1. The CDR3 runs to 14 residues. J was trimmed by 9 bases and V by 4 bases; bases with no gene match: 8. CDR1 is LGHDT and CDR2 is YNNKEL in the germline V gene (reference sequence). The DNA for the CDR3 is TGTGCCAGCAGCCTAGGACAGGGCCCGGCGCCCCAGCATTTT. This sequence encodes CASSLGQGPAPQHF.

The V gene is TRBV5-1, the J gene TRBJ1-2; D not resolved. In germline, CDR1 is SGHRS, CDR2 YFSETQ. V was clipped by 2 bases and J by 4 bases, with 15 bases between them. CDR3 length equals 15 residues. The chain's CDR3 is CASSFATGIGYGYTF. The CDR3, as DNA: TGCGCCAGCAGCTTTGCAACCGGGATCGGCTATGGCTACACCTTC.

The rearrangement uses TRBV6-5 and TRBJ1-1, with 7 nucleotides matching TRBD1. V shed 6 bases and J 0 bases; nucleotides not matched to a gene: 1. Germline values: CDR1 MNHEY, CDR2 SVGAGI. The CDR3 covers 13 residues. DNA for the CDR3: TGTGCCAGCAGACAGGGGTTGAACACTGAAGCTTTCTTT. Amino acids: CASRQGLNTEAFF.

The V and J genes are TRBV7-8 and TRBJ2-1; weak D call: TRBD2 (6 bases). Germline V gene sequence: CDR1 SGHVS, CDR2 FQNEAQ. V was shortened by 3 bases and J by 4 bases, with 19 bases between the two germline ends. The CDR3 runs 17 residues. CDR3 in amino acids: CASSFSPGAGSYNEQFF. The CDR3 coding sequence is TGTGCCAGCAGCTTCTCCCCCGGGGCGGGGAGTTACAATGAGCAGTTCTTC.

This clone was recorded a few times. The chain is built from TRBV7-2 and TRBJ2-5; D is unresolved. This CDR3 is 14 amino acids long. The V end was cut by 5 bases, the J end by 0 bases, with 10 bases between. Germline V lookup: CDR1 SGHTA, CDR2 FQGNSA. Written as DNA, the CDR3 is TGTGCCAGCAGCCAGACACACTACCAAGAGACCCAGTACTTC. Translated: CASSQTHYQETQYF.

In this sample, this clone turned up a few times. The V and J genes are TRBV6-5 and TRBJ1-2; possible D gene TRBD1, 6 bases. There are 14 residues in the CDR3. V was shortened by 6 bases and J by 8 bases, with 19 bases between the two germline ends. Per germline, CDR1 MNHEY and CDR2 SVGAGI. CDR3: CASSPNRGAPGYTF. The CDR3 DNA is TGTGCCAGCAGCCCCAATCGGGGGGCGCCCGGCTACACCTTC.

The chain couples TRBV28 to TRBJ1-3; D unresolved. Germline V gene data show CDR1 as MDHEN and CDR2 as SYDVKM. V was pared by 3 bases and J by 4 bases, with 13 bases between. There are 15 residues in the CDR3. For the CDR3, the DNA is TGTGCCAGCAGTTTCTGGTGGTCGGGGGGAAACACCATATATTTT. Encoded protein: CASSFWWSGGNTIYF.

The gene calls are TRBV7-9 and TRBJ2-5; tentatively, D is TRBD1 (5 bases). The CDR3 spans 14 residues. Germline values: CDR1 SEHNR, CDR2 FQNEAQ (reference sequence). Trimming took off 1 base at V and 3 bases at J, with 9 bases between the two ends. The CDR3 sequence: CASSLGQPKETQYF. CDR3 nucleotides: TGTGCCAGCAGCTTAGGACAGCCTAAAGAGACCCAGTACTTC.

This rearrangement joins TRBV5-1 to TRBJ2-1; 7 bases are shared with TRBD2. Per the germline V gene, CDR1 is SGHRS and CDR2 is YFSETQ. The length of the CDR3 is 18 residues. V lost 0 bases to trimming and J lost 4 bases; unmatched junction nucleotides: 13. Written as DNA, the CDR3 is TGCGCCAGCAGCTTGGGTATTCTAGCGGAAATAATATACAATGAGCAGTTCTTC. This codes for CASSLGILAEIIYNEQFF.

V is TRBV6-5 and J is TRBJ2-1; 7 bases match TRBD2. This CDR3 spans 14 amino acids. Germline-derived CDR1 and CDR2 are MNHEY and SVGAGI. V trimming: 4 bases; J trimming: 3 bases; junction bases outside the gene matches: 3. CDR3 residues: CASSLGDYYNEQFF. CDR3 sequence (DNA): TGTGCCAGCAGTTTGGGGGACTACTACAATGAGCAGTTCTTC.

The V and J genes are TRBV28 and TRBJ2-1, with 8 bases identical to TRBD1. The length of the CDR3 is 12 residues. The trim removed 2 bases at V and 15 bases at J, leaving 6 bases unmatched. Per the germline V gene, CDR1 is MDHEN and CDR2 is SYDVKM. The CDR3 nucleotides are TGTGCCAGCAGTTTAGGACAGGGCAGCACGTTCTTC. Amino acids: CASSLGQGSTFF. Full variable domain (rest looked up from reference TRBV28 and TRBJ2-1): DVKVTQSSRYLVKRTGEKVFLECVQDMDHENMFWYRQDPGLGLRLIYFSYDVKMKEKGDIPEGYSVSREKKERFSLILESASTNQTSMYLCASSLGQGSTFFGPGTRLTVL.

J is TRBJ2-1 and V is TRBV4-1; D is unresolved. The CDR3 length is 16 residues. Per germline, CDR1 MGHRA and CDR2 YSYEKL. V was shortened by 0 bases and J by 6 bases, with 15 bases between the two germline ends. The chain's CDR3 is CASSQEGKIASNEQFF. In nucleotides, the CDR3 is TGCGCCAGCAGCCAAGAAGGAAAAATAGCCTCCAATGAGCAGTTCTTC.

V gene TRBV4-1 combines with J gene TRBJ1-2; tentatively, D is TRBD1 (5 bases). From germline, CDR1 is MGHRA and CDR2 YSYEKL. This CDR3 spans 15 amino acids. V was pared by 0 bases and J by 2 bases, with 10 bases between. DNA for the CDR3: TGCGCCAGCAGCCAAGACCCGGCAGGGAACTATGGCTACACCTTC. Its translation: CASSQDPAGNYGYTF.

The chain couples TRBV2 to TRBJ2-2; 10 bases line up with TRBD1. Germline CDR1 is SNHLY and CDR2 is FYNNEI. The CDR3 spans 15 residues. V was pared by 5 bases and J by 4 bases, with 4 bases of the junction left unmatched. The CDR3 sequence: CASSFRDRGTGELFF. As DNA, the CDR3 is TGTGCCAGCAGTTTTAGGGACAGGGGCACCGGGGAGCTGTTTTTT.

The chain links TRBV27 to TRBJ1-5; 7 bases line up with TRBD1. CDR1 and CDR2 (germline): MNHEY, SMNVEV (reference sequence). The CDR3 length is 16 residues. After removal of 5 bases from V and 4 bases from J, the junction contained 11 bases not matched to a gene. CDR3: CASSPRGTANNQPQHF. The CDR3 DNA follows: TGTGCCAGCAGTCCCCGGGGGACAGCCAATAATCAGCCCCAGCATTTT.

This clone was counted once. This chain uses TRBV5-4 with TRBJ2-1, with 7 bases that match TRBD2. Losses at the gene ends were 2 bases for V and 3 bases for J; bases not matched to a gene: 8. This CDR3 contains 16 residues. Germline V gene data show CDR1 as SGHNT and CDR2 as YYREEE (reference sequence). The CDR3 loop reads CASSFIREEGYNEQFF. CDR3 DNA sequence: TGTGCCAGCAGCTTCATTCGGGAGGAGGGCTACAATGAGCAGTTCTTC.

This clone has just a few counts. The chain recombines TRBV2 with TRBJ2-2, with 8 bases fitting TRBD2. Trimming removed 4 bases from V and 4 bases from J; junction bases left unmatched: 5. The CDR3 covers 15 residues. Germline V gene sequence: CDR1 SNHLY, CDR2 FYNNEI. The CDR3, as DNA: TGTGCCAGCAGTGCGAGCGGGAGTCGCACCGGGGAGCTGTTTTTT. Amino acid sequence: CASSASGSRTGELFF.

V usage is TRBV3-1 (or the pseudogene TRBV3-2) and J usage is TRBJ2-1; 11 bases agree with TRBD2. CDR3 length: 16 residues. Germline-derived CDR1 and CDR2 are LGHDT and YNNKEL (reference sequence). After removal of 1 base from V and 8 bases from J, the junction contained 7 bases not matched to a gene. The DNA for the CDR3 is TGTGCCAGCAGCCAAGTGACTAGCGGGAAGAGGGATGAGCAGTTCTTC. This translates into CASSQVTSGKRDEQFF.

V gene TRBV7-9 combines with J gene TRBJ2-1; 7 bases map to TRBD2. Germline V gene data show CDR1 as SEHNR and CDR2 as FQNEAQ (reference sequence). J gave up 7 bases and V 4 bases, and 10 bases lay outside the gene matches. The CDR3 runs 15 residues. Written as DNA, the CDR3 is TGTGCCAGCAGCTCCCGATCTAGCGGCCGTAATGAGCAGTTCTTC. This gives the protein CASSSRSSGRNEQFF.

The rearrangement joins TRBV6-6 to TRBJ2-3; maybe TRBD1 (6 bases). Germline CDR1 and CDR2: MNHNY and SVGAGI (reference sequence). Trimming stripped 7 bases from V and 4 bases from J, with 21 bases between. The CDR3 is made up of 16 amino acids. The CDR3 DNA sequence: TGTGCCAGCACCCACCCCCTGGGACACGTCGCAGATACGCAGTATTTT. This gives the protein CASTHPLGHVADTQYF.